Sequencing of this TCR beta chain was carried out in a study of blood T cell repertoires in COVID-19. Looking at the study overall: COVID-19 samples from acute and convalescent phases originated in the United States, Italy and Spain.

Repertoires were generated with immunoSEQ multiplex PCR, while TCRdb's copy carries only in-frame clones and drops some. Found here are approximately 200,000 clones, about 91% of them singletons; the top ten hold 2% to 2.5%. This CDR3 is 15 amino acids long. Germline V gene lookup returns CDR1 SGDLS and CDR2 YYNGEE. The V segment lost 3 bases and the J segment 5 bases; nucleotides outside the gene matches: 8. Participant ages covered roughly 18 to 89 years across about two dozen US areas. Cohort assignment relied on participant-reported clinical history. The receptor comes from a woman aged 40 to 55 with acute COVID-19. Sequencing was carried out using PBMCs or T cells enriched from blood (not recorded which). The V gene is TRBV9, the J gene TRBJ2-3; 8 bases agree with TRBD1. The CDR3 coding sequence is TGTGCCAGCAGCGGACGACAGGGGTTGATAGATACGCAGTATTTT. The encoded protein is CASSGRQGLIDTQYF.